This record looks at one T cell receptor beta chain sequence and its context. The data originate from a study of blood T cell repertoires in COVID-19. Whole-study context: Sample material is recorded as cDNA or gDNA derived from T cells, B-cell-depleted T cells, or PBMCs.

Sequencing was performed with immunoSEQ multiplex PCR; in TCRdb, only in-frame clones are kept and a portion is missing. Of more than 110,000 clones listed, around 89% are singletons. V lost 3 bases to trimming and J lost 6 bases, with 13 bases between them. CDR3 length: 14 residues. Looked up from germline, CDR1 is SGHNT and CDR2 is YYREEE (reference sequence). The sample was peripheral blood. The chain couples TRBV5-4 to TRBJ2-1; D uncertain. This receptor was obtained from a man in his fifties or sixties with active or convalescent COVID-19. Written as DNA, the CDR3 is TGTGCCAGCAGCTACACTAATTCCCCCAATGAGCAGTTCTTC. Its protein product is CASSYTNSPNEQFF.